Described below is a single T cell receptor beta chain sequence and its context. Antigen: not known. This sample stems from a study of cytomegalovirus exposure and HLA in healthy donors. About the study: Later analysis reported that the 120 or so validation repertoires shared the platform of the 650 to 700 first-cohort repertoires.

V was cut by 3 bases and J by 3 bases, with 15 bases left in between. The CDR3 loop spans 15 amino acids. CDR1 SGHAT and CDR2 FQNNGV come from the germline V gene. Study conclusions and caveats: Diagnosis of cytomegalovirus status made by the classifier reportedly showed high specificity and sensitivity. Researchers counted roughly 160 TCR beta chains as cytomegalovirus-associated. In vitro, three CMV-associated chains proved specific for CMV antigens.

Generated by immunoSEQ multiplex PCR, the TCRdb table keeps only in-frame clones and is missing some. Of some 85,000 clones listed, approximately 96% are singletons. The chain couples TRBV11-2 to TRBJ2-7; TRBD2 is a possible D gene (6 bases). What was sequenced was PBMCs. The source of this sequence is a woman younger than 35 in good health and CMV-seronegative. This chain's CDR3 is CASSLVRGAVYEQYF. The CDR3 nucleotides read TGTGCCAGCAGCTTGGTTCGCGGGGCAGTCTACGAGCAGTACTTC.